Following are 4 T cell receptor beta chains from one sample sequenced in a study of cytomegalovirus exposure and HLA in healthy donors. 60 Vbeta and 13 Jbeta primers were used in PCR. The protocol was immunoSEQ multiplex PCR, while the TCRdb copy is restricted to in-frame clones and leaves out a portion. Among tens of thousands of clones listed, over 60% were seen once. The sample was PBMCs. These receptors originate from a boy under 18 in good health and CMV-seropositive.

The gene calls are TRBV28 and TRBJ1-2; a possible D gene is TRBD1 (6 bases). Germline V CDR1 and CDR2: MDHEN, SYDVKM. Deletions cut 3 bases from V and 6 bases from J, with 11 bases between. This CDR3 region has 13 residues. Written as DNA, the CDR3 is TGTGCCAGCAGTTTGGTGTCAGGGGATGGCTACACCTTC. It specifies CASSLVSGDGYTF.

The J gene is TRBJ2-1, the V gene TRBV27; 7 bases align to TRBD1. The CDR3 spans 15 residues. Trimming removed 5 bases from V and 4 bases from J; junction bases left unmatched: 8. Germline V gene data show CDR1 as MNHEY and CDR2 as SMNVEV (reference sequence). The CDR3 nucleotides are TGTGCCAGCAGTGGCAGGGGGATGGGATACAATGAGCAGTTCTTC. It specifies CASSGRGMGYNEQFF.

V usage is TRBV5-1 and J usage is TRBJ2-2, with a tentative D call TRBD1 (5 bases). Germline loops: CDR1 SGHRS, CDR2 YFSETQ. Trimming removed 0 bases from V and 2 bases from J, with 8 bases in between. The CDR3 runs 15 residues. CDR3 sequence reads: CASSLGQRNTGELFF. The CDR3 DNA follows: TGCGCCAGCAGCTTGGGACAGCGAAACACCGGGGAGCTGTTTTTT.

The chain recombines TRBV7-9 with TRBJ1-1; the D is unclear. Trimming left V 5 bases short and J 0 bases short, with 13 bases between. Germline CDR1 and CDR2: SEHNR and FQNEAQ (reference sequence). CDR3 length: 15 residues. CDR3 DNA sequence: TGTGCCAGCAGCACCCGGGAGAACATGAACACTGAAGCTTTCTTT. Protein: CASSTRENMNTEAFF.